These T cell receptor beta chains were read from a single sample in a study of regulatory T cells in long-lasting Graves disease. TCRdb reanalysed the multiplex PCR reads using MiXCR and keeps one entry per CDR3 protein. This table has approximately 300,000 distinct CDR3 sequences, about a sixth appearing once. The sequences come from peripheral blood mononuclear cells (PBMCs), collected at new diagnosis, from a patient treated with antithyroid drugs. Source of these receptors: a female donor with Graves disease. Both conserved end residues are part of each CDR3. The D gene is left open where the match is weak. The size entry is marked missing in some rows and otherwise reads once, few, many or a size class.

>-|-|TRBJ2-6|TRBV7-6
CASSLEGVGANVLTF
TGTGCCAGCAGCTTAGAAGGGGTCGGGGCCAACGTCCTGACTTTC
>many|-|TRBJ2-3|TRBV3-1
CASSQEGEDTQYF
TGTGCCAGCAGCCAAGAAGGGGAGGATACGCAGTATTTT
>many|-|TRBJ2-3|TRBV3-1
CASSQDPWTDTQYF
TGTGCCAGCAGCCAAGACCCCTGGACAGATACGCAGTATTTT
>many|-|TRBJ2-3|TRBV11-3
CASSLGGTGADTQYF
TGTGCCAGCAGCTTGGGTGGGACGGGGGCGGATACGCAGTATTTT
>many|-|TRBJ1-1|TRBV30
CAWMLFSSEGPEAFF
TGTGCCTGGATGTTGTTTAGCAGCGAGGGCCCTGAAGCTTTCTTT
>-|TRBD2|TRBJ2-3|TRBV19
CASCCGAGVTSSTDTQYF
TGTGCCAGCTGTTGTGGGGCGGGAGTGACTTCTAGCACAGATACGCAGTATTTT
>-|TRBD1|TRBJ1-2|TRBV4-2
CASSQDSGTGGYGYTF
TGTGCCAGCAGCCAAGATTCGGGGACAGGGGGCTATGGCTACACCTTC
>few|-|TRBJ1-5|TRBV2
CASSLALGRLSNQPQHF
TGTGCCAGCAGCTTAGCGCTCGGGAGGTTGAGCAATCAGCCCCAGCATTTT
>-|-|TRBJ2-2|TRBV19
CAGSTNTGELFF
TGTGCCGGCTCCACGAACACCGGGGAGCTGTTTTTT
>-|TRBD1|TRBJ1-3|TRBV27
CASSFQGANTIYF
TGTGCCAGCAGTTTCCAGGGGGCGAACACCATATATTTT
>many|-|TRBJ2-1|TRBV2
CASSEELSSKFF
TGTGCCAGCAGTGAAGAACTATCCTCTAAGTTCTTC
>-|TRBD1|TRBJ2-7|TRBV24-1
CATSGAGTGATYEQYF
TGTGCCACCAGTGGAGCCGGGACAGGCGCTACCTACGAGCAGTACTTC
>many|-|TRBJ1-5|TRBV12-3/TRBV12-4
CASSLRGYSNQPQHF
TGTGCCAGCAGTTTACGGGGATATAGCAATCAGCCCCAGCATTTT
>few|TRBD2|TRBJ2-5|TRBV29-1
CSVPAGGSLETQYF
TGCAGCGTGCCTGCGGGGGGGTCCCTCGAGACCCAGTACTTC
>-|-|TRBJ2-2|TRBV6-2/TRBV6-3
CASSERGDGELFF
TGTGCCAGCAGCGAGAGGGGGGACGGGGAGCTGTTTTTT
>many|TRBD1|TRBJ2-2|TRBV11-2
CASSLTPGQENRGELFF
TGTGCCAGCAGCTTGACCCCGGGACAGGAAAACAGGGGGGAGCTGTTTTTT
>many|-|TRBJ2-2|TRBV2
CASNRDGTGELFF
TGTGCCAGCAACCGGGACGGAACCGGGGAGCTGTTTTTT
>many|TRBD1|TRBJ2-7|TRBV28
CASSTGGPNYEQYF
TGTGCCAGCAGTACAGGGGGGCCTAACTACGAGCAGTACTTC
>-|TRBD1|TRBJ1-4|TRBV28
CASSSPGTGNSEKLFF
TGTGCCAGCAGTTCGCCCGGGACAGGGAACTCGGAAAAACTGTTTTTT
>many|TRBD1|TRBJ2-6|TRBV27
CASGRTGGAVGANVLTF
TGTGCCAGCGGACGGACAGGGGGCGCGGTTGGGGCCAACGTCCTGACTTTC
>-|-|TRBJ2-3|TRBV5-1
CASSTPRGDGTDTQYF
TGCGCCAGCAGCACCCCTAGGGGTGATGGCACAGATACGCAGTATTTT
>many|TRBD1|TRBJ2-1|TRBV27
CASRAGQGWDEQFF
TGTGCCAGCAGGGCGGGACAGGGGTGGGATGAGCAGTTCTTC
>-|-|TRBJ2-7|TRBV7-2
CASSLGGGGLLYEQYF
TGTGCCAGCAGCTTAGGGGGTGGCGGCTTACTCTACGAGCAGTACTTC
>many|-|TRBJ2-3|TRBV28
CASSLHPTADTQYF
TGTGCCAGCAGTTTACATCCTACAGCAGATACGCAGTATTTT
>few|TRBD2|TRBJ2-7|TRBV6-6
CASSYSMASGSMDEQYF
TGTGCCAGCAGTTACTCGATGGCTAGCGGGAGTATGGACGAGCAGTACTTC
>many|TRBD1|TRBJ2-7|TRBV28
CASSPPRTGWSYEQYF
TGTGCCAGCAGTCCTCCAAGGACAGGGTGGTCCTACGAGCAGTACTTC
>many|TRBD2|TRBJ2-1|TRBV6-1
CASSASSGRNNEQFF
TGTGCCAGCAGTGCGAGTAGCGGGAGAAACAATGAGCAGTTCTTC
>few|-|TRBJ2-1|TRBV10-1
CASSDNGNEQFF
TGCGCCAGCAGTGATAACGGTAATGAGCAGTTCTTC
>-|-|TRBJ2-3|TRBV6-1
CASRGTSADTQYF
TGTGCCAGCAGAGGTACTAGTGCAGATACGCAGTATTTT
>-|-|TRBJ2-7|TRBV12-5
CASGLGKGEQYF
TGTGCTAGTGGTTTGGGAAAAGGCGAGCAGTACTTC
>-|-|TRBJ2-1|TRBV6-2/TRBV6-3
CASSYVANEQFF
TGTGCCAGCAGTTATGTAGCTAATGAGCAGTTCTTC
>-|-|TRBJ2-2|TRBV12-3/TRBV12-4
CASSPRQNAGELFF
TGTGCCAGCAGCCCACGACAGAATGCCGGGGAGCTGTTTTTT
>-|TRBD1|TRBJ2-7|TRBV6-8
CASSYTTGGADEQYF
TGTGCCAGCAGTTACACAACAGGGGGCGCGGACGAGCAGTACTTC
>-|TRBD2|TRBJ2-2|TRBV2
CASRTSGITNTGELFF
TGTGCCAGCCGGACTAGCGGGATTACGAACACCGGGGAGCTGTTTTTT
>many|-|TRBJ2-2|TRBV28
CASNGQHTGELFF
TGTGCCAGCAATGGGCAACACACCGGGGAGCTGTTTTTT
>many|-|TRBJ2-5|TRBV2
CASSVAAGPETQYF
TGTGCCAGCAGTGTTGCGGCGGGTCCTGAGACCCAGTACTTC
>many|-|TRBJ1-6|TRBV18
CASSPTPGSNSPLHF
TGTGCCAGCTCACCGACTCCGGGGAGTAATTCACCCCTCCACTTT
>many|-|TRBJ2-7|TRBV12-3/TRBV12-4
CASKPNFEGREQYF
TGTGCCAGCAAACCCAACTTTGAAGGTAGAGAGCAGTACTTC
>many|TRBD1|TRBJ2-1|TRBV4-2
CASSQEQGAGNEQFF
TGTGCCAGCAGCCAAGAGCAGGGGGCGGGGAATGAGCAGTTCTTC
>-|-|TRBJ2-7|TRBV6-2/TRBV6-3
CASGSGGSEQYF
TGTGCCAGCGGGTCCGGGGGAAGCGAGCAGTACTTC